These 4 T cell receptor beta chains came from one sample sequenced in a study of blood T cells in healthy people across ages. Then a second PCR, running roughly 7 to 12 cycles, was carried out with a sample-barcoded 5' primer and a J-beta primer mix. One entry per CDR3 protein results from TCRdb running MiXCR on the 5' RACE reads. The sample includes 1,500,000 or so distinct CDR3 sequences, under 55% of them seen just once. Sequenced sample: blood. The receptors here all came from a woman aged 18-30 years in good health.

The chain recombines TRBV7-2 with TRBJ2-7, with 9 bases matching TRBD2. Germline CDR1 SGHTA, CDR2 FQGNSA. J gave up 4 bases and V 4 bases, and 8 bases lay outside the gene matches. The CDR3 extends over 15 amino acids. This chain's CDR3 is CASSYSSGGQYEQYF. The CDR3 DNA follows: TGTGCCAGCAGCTACTCGAGCGGGGGGCAGTACGAGCAGTACTTC.

There are a few counts of this clonotype. V and J are TRBV9 and TRBJ2-7, with D unclear. Germline V CDR1 and CDR2: SGDLS, YYNGEE. The CDR3 has 14 amino acids. The ends were cut back, 5 bases at V and 7 bases at J, with 19 bases in the middle. In DNA form, the CDR3 reads TGTGCCAGCAGTACTGGGTCCGAAGGCAATGAGCAGTACTTC. This sequence encodes CASSTGSEGNEQYF.

The chain carries TRBV20-1 and TRBJ2-7; D gene uncertain. In germline, CDR1 is DFQATT, CDR2 SNEGSKA (reference sequence). V was trimmed by 3 bases and J by 2 bases, leaving 11 bases between them. The CDR3 runs 13 residues. CDR3 bases: TGCAGTGCTAGTCTGGACGCCACCTACGAGCAGTACTTC. Translated, it gives CSASLDATYEQYF.

The chain combines TRBV20-1 with TRBJ2-5; D is unresolved. Germline CDR1 reads DFQATT; CDR2 reads SNEGSKA (reference sequence). Trimming stripped 5 bases from V and 0 bases from J, with 10 bases between. This CDR3 is 13 amino acids long. The CDR3 region is CSAPRFYQETQYF. CDR3 nucleotides: TGCAGTGCTCCTAGGTTCTACCAAGAGACCCAGTACTTC.